One sample yielded the 3 T cell receptor beta chains listed below, sequenced in a study of Tregs in tolerant kidney transplant recipients. The repertoire was sequenced with immunoSEQ multiplex PCR; TCRdb's copy has only in-frame clones and lacks some. The sample holds about 77,000 clones, approximately 98% seen once. The sample here was CD4+ T cells from blood, taken before the transplant. The origin of the receptors is a human donor who received a combined kidney and bone marrow transplant.

J is TRBJ2-5 and V is TRBV29-1, with D maybe TRBD2 (5 bases). Trimming removed 7 bases from V and 6 bases from J, with 12 bases in between. The CDR3 extends over 11 amino acids. Germline CDR1 and CDR2: SQVTM and ANQGSEA. The CDR3 bases are TGCAGCGCCTATGGGAGAAAGACCCAGTACTTC. Translation: CSAYGRKTQYF.

The chain joins TRBV5-6 to TRBJ2-2, with a tentative D call TRBD2 (5 bases). The CDR3 contains 15 residues. Trimming took 3 bases from V and 7 from J, leaving 16 bases between them. The germline gives CDR1 SGHDT, CDR2 YYEEEE. The CDR3 nucleotides read TGTGCCAGCAGCTGGACCCCGGGGTTGGGCGGGGAGCTGTTTTTT. Translated, it gives CASSWTPGLGGELFF.

The chain links TRBV6-1 to TRBJ2-7; D is perhaps TRBD2 (6 bases). V was shortened by 8 bases and J by 0 bases, with 14 bases between the two germline ends. CDR1 and CDR2 (germline): MNHNS, SASEGT. CDR3 size: 14 residues. The CDR3 region has the DNA TGTGCCAGCGGAGTGGTTAGCGGCTCCTACGAGCAGTACTTC. Translation: CASGVVSGSYEQYF.